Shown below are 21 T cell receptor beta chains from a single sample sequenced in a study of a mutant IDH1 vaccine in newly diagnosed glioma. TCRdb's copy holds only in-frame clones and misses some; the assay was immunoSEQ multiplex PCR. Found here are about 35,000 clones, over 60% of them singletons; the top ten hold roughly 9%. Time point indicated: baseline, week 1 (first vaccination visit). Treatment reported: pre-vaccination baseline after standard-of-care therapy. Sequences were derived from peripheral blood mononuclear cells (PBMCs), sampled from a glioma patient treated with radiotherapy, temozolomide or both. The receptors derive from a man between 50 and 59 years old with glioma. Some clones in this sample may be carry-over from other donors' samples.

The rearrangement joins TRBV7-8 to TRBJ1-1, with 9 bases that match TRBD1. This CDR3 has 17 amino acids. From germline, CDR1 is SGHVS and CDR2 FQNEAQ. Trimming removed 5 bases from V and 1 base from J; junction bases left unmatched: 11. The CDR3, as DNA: TGTGCCAGCAGCCTCAGGGGCCGGGGACAGGGGAACACTGAAGCTTTCTTT. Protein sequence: CASSLRGRGQGNTEAFF.

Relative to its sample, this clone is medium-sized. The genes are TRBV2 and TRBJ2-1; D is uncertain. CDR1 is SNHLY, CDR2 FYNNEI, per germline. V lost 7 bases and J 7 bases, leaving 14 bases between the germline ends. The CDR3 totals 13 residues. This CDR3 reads CASMGSALNEQFF. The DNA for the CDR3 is TGTGCCAGCATGGGTTCCGCACTTAATGAGCAGTTCTTC.

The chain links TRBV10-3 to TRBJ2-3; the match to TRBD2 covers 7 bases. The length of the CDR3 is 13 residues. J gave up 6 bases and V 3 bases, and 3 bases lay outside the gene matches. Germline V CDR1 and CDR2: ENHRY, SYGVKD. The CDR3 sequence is CAISERGEDTQYF. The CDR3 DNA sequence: TGTGCCATCAGTGAACGGGGGGAGGATACGCAGTATTTT.

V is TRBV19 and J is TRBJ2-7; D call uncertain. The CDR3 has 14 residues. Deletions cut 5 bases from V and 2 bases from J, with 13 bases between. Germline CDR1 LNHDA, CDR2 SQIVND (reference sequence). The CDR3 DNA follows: TGTGCCAGTAGTGAAGGCAGACGGGCCTACGAGCAGTACTTC. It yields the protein CASSEGRRAYEQYF.

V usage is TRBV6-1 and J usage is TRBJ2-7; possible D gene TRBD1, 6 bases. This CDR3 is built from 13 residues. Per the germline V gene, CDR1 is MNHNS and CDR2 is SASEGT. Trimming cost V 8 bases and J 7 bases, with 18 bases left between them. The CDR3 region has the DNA TGTGCCAGCGAAGACAGGTTAGAGGAGGAGCAGTACTTC. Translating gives CASEDRLEEEQYF.

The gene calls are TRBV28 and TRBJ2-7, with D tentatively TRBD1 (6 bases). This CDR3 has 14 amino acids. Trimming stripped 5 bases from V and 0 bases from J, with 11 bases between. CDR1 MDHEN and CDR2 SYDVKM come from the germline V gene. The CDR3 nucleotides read TGTGCCAGCAGTCGAGCAGGGGACTCCTACGAGCAGTACTTC. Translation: CASSRAGDSYEQYF. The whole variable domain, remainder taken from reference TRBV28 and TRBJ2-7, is DVKVTQSSRYLVKRTGEKVFLECVQDMDHENMFWYRQDPGLGLRLIYFSYDVKMKEKGDIPEGYSVSREKKERFSLILESASTNQTSMYLCASSRAGDSYEQYFGPGTRLTVT.

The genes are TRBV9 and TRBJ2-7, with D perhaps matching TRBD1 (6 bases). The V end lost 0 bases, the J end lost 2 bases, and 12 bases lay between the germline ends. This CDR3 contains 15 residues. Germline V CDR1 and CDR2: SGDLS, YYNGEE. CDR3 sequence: CASSVAPTGTYEQYF. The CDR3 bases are TGTGCCAGCAGCGTAGCCCCGACAGGAACCTACGAGCAGTACTTC.

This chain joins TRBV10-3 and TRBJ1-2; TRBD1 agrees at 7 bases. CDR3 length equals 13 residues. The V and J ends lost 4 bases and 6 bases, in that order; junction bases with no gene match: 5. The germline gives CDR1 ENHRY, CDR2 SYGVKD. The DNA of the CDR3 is TGTGCCATCAGTGGTGGAGGGGGCGATGGCTACACCTTC. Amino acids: CAISGGGGDGYTF.

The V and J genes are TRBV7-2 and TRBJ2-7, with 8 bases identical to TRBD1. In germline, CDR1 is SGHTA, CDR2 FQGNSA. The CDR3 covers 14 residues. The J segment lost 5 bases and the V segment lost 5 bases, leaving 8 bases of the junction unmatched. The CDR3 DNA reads TGTGCCAGCAGCCCTGGGACAGGTCTCCACGAGCAGTACTTC. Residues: CASSPGTGLHEQYF.

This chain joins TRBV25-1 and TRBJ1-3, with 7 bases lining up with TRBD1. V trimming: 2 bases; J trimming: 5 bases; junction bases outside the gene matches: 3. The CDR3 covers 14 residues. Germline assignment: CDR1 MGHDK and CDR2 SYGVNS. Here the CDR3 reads CASSEGDSRNTIYF. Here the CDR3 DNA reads TGTGCCAGCAGTGAAGGGGACAGCCGAAACACCATATATTTT.

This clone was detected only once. The DNA of the CDR3 is TGTGCCAGCAGCCCAGGGATGTTGAACACTGAAGCTTTCTTT. Translating it yields CASSPGMLNTEAFF. This chain uses TRBV7-2 with TRBJ1-1, with D possibly matching TRBD1 (5 bases). Looked up from germline, CDR1 is SGHTA and CDR2 is FQGNSA. Deletions cut 5 bases from V and 0 bases from J, with 10 bases between. The CDR3 has 14 amino acids.

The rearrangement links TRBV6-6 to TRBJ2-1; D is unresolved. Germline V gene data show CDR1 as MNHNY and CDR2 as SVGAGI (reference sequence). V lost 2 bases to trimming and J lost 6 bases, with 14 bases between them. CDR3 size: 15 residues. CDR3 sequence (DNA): TGTGCCAGCAGTTACCTACCAACAATGAGCAATGAGCAGTTCTTC. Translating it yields CASSYLPTMSNEQFF.

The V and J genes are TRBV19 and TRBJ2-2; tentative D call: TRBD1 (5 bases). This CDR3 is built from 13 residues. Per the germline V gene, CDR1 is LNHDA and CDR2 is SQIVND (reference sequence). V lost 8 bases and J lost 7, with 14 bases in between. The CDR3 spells CASSPGRGGELFF. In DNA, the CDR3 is TGTGCCAGTTCCCCAGGGCGCGGCGGGGAGCTGTTTTTT.

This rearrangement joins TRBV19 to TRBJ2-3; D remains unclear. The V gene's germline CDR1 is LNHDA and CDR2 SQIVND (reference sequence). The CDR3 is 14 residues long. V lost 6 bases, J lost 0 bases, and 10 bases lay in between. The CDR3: CASSGSTSTDTQYF. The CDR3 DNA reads TGTGCCAGTAGCGGGTCAACTAGCACAGATACGCAGTATTTT.

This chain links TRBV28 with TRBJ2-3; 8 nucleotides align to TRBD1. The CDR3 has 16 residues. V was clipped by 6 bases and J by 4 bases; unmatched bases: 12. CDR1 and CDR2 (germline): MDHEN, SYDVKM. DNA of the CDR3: TGTGCCAGCAGCCAGAGTCAGGGGGCGAGGTCAGATACGCAGTATTTT. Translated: CASSQSQGARSDTQYF.

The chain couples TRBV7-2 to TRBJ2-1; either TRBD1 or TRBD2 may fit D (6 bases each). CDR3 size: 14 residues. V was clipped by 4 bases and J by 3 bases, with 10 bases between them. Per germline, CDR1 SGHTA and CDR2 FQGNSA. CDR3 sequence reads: CASSSRGDYNEQFF. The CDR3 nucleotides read TGTGCCAGCAGCTCTAGGGGGGACTACAATGAGCAGTTCTTC. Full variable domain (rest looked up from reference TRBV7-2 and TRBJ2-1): GAGVSQSPSNKVTEKGKDVELRCDPISGHTALYWYRQSLGQGLEFLIYFQGNSAPDKSGLPSDRFSAERTGGSVSTLTIQRTQQEDSAVYLCASSSRGDYNEQFFGPGTRLTVL.

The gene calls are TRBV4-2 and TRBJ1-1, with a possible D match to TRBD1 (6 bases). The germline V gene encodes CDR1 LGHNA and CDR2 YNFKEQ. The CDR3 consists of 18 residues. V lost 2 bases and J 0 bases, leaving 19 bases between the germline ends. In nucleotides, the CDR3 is TGTGCCAGCAGCCAACCGGGACACAAAACTGCCATGAACACTGAAGCTTTCTTT. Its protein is CASSQPGHKTAMNTEAFF.

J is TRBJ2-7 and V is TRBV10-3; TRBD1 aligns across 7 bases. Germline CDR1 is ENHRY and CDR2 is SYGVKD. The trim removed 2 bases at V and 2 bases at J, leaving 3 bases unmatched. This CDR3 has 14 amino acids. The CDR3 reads CAISEDRETYEQYF. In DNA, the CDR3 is TGTGCCATCAGTGAGGACAGGGAAACCTACGAGCAGTACTTC.

CDR3 protein: CASSLGGTANTDTQYF. CDR3 in DNA: TGCGCCAGCAGCTTGGGGGGGACAGCCAACACAGATACGCAGTATTTT. The chain links TRBV5-1 to TRBJ2-3, with 7 nucleotides matching TRBD1. The trim removed 0 bases at V and 2 bases at J, leaving 6 bases unmatched. Germline assignment: CDR1 SGHRS and CDR2 YFSETQ. The CDR3 length is 16 residues.

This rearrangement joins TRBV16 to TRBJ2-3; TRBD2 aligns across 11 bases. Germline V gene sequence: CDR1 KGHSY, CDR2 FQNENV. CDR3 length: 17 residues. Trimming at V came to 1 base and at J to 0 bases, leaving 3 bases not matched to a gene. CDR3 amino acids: CASSQWLAGGSTDTQYF. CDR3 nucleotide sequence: TGTGCCAGCAGCCAATGGCTAGCGGGAGGAAGCACAGATACGCAGTATTTT. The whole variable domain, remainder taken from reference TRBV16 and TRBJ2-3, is GEEVAQTPKHLVRGEGQKAKLYCAPIKGHSYVFWYQQVLKNEFKFLISFQNENVFDETGMPKERFSAKCLPNSPCSLEIQATKLEDSAVYFCASSQWLAGGSTDTQYFGPGTRLTVL.

The CDR3: CAIRDQETQYF. CDR3 nucleotide sequence: TGTGCCATCAGGGACCAAGAGACCCAGTACTTC. This chain connects TRBV10-3 to TRBJ2-5; D unclear. The V gene's germline CDR1 is ENHRY and CDR2 SYGVKD. The ends were cut back, 6 bases at V and 0 bases at J, with 2 bases in the middle. The length of the CDR3 is 11 residues.